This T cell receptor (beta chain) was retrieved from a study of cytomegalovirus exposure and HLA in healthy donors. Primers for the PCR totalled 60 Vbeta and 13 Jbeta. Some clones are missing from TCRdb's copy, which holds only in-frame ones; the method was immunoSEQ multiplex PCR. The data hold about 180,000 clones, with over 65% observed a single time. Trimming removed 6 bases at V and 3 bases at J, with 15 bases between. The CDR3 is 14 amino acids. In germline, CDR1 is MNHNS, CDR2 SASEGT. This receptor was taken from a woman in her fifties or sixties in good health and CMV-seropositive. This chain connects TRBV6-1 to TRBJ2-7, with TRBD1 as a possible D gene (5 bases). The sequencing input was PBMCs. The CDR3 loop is CASSWTNDYYEQYF. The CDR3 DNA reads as TGTGCCAGCAGCTGGACAAACGATTACTACGAGCAGTACTTC.